This TCR beta chain was observed in a study of CD8 T cells in Susac syndrome. Study-level points and caveats: The study's TCR sequencing and HLA analysis drew on a certain number of individuals. That number was acknowledged as relatively small.

Healthy donors formed controls matched for age and sex. Negative isolation yielded CD4+ and CD8+ T cells, and FACS enriched TEMRA cells. With respect to this clonotype: Its antigen remains unknown.

Germline loops: CDR1 KGHSH, CDR2 LQKENI. The CDR3 spans 14 residues. The V end was cut by 2 bases, the J end by 2 bases, with 9 bases between. Random hexamers were used to reverse transcribe the RNA input (roughly 0.5 to 1 ug). Amplification of TCR beta CDR3 used immunoSEQ multiplex PCR across 54 Vbeta and 13 Jbeta. MiXCR, applied by TCRdb to the immunoSEQ multiplex PCR reads, yields one record per CDR3 protein. The data contain 150,000 to 200,000 distinct CDR3 sequences, 93% of them seen just once; the ten biggest clones take up approximately 0.14%. This chain uses TRBV18 with TRBJ1-1; D call uncertain. Input material: CD4+ T cells from PBMCs. The clonotype comes from a human donor in good health. The chain's CDR3 is CASSPRQDNTEAFF. The CDR3 bases are TGTGCCAGCTCACCAAGGCAGGACAACACTGAAGCTTTCTTT.